This TCR beta chain was sequenced during a study of T cells in women clearing cervical HPV infection. Study in general: No precancer developed; the control's incident HPV16 infection cleared within 12 months. Controls gave blood once infection was undetectable; cases at lesion identification. With HLA typing for only a few women, HLA confounding remains possible.

Concerning this clone: The read terminates 3 residues ahead of where the CDR3 ends, so the germline J gene completes it.

The method was immunoSEQ multiplex PCR; TCRdb's version includes in-frame clones alone and lacks a portion of them. The data include under 20,000 clones; the top ten clones carry about 17%. The CDR3 spans 14 residues. Germline V gene lookup returns CDR1 GTSNPN and CDR2 SVGIG (reference sequence). Trimming removed 6 bases from V and 5 bases from J; junction bases left unmatched: 9. Sequences were obtained from blood buffy coat. The chain carries TRBV30 and TRBJ2-3; 9 nucleotides match TRBD1. This TCR derives from a woman between 18 and 69 years old with a cervical HPV16 infection that either progressed to CIN3+ or cleared (not recorded which). The CDR3 reads CACLLMTGGDTQYF. CDR3 DNA (partial): TGTGCCTGCCTGCTAATGACAGGGGGAGATACG.